A selection of T cell receptor beta chains follows, all from one sample in a study of human T cells and chemical hapten exposure. TCRdb fed the RACE reads into MiXCR, producing one record per CDR3 protein. Of approximately 80,000 distinct CDR3 sequences in the sample, less than 15% were seen once. Specimen: whole blood, collected in connection with sensitization to the hapten diphenylcyclopropenone (DPC). These receptors came from a woman aged 45-60 years with alopecia areata. Some clones in this sample may be carry-over from other donors' samples. Each CDR3 is given without its conserved first and last residue. Each record gives: CDR3 protein, clone size, J gene, V gene. Size is stated for part of the rows, as once, few or many counts, or as a class when the clone is expanded.

CDR3 protein: ASSLNPGQFAGANVLT
clone size: few
J gene: TRBJ2-6
V gene: TRBV5-1

CDR3 protein: ASSLDDRGDTEAF
clone size: -
J gene: TRBJ1-1
V gene: TRBV5-1

CDR3 protein: ASSQERTQRNEQF
clone size: -
J gene: TRBJ2-1
V gene: TRBV4-2

CDR3 protein: ASSWSGGQGDTEAF
clone size: many
J gene: TRBJ1-1
V gene: TRBV7-2

CDR3 protein: AIRWEIGSDEQY
clone size: many
J gene: TRBJ2-7
V gene: TRBV10-3

CDR3 protein: ASRQGRYTEAF
clone size: many
J gene: TRBJ1-1
V gene: TRBV12-3/TRBV12-4

CDR3 protein: ASSLRRGLKNIQY
clone size: many
J gene: TRBJ2-4
V gene: TRBV7-8

CDR3 protein: ASSEGLAVNEQF
clone size: -
J gene: TRBJ2-1
V gene: TRBV7-2

CDR3 protein: ASSPRDRPLLGTEAF
clone size: -
J gene: TRBJ1-1
V gene: TRBV7-2

CDR3 protein: ASSQVRTPSEQY
clone size: -
J gene: TRBJ2-7
V gene: TRBV7-8

CDR3 protein: SVRDWSSYNEQF
clone size: medium-sized
J gene: TRBJ2-1
V gene: TRBV29-1

CDR3 protein: SAVAYRYNEQF
clone size: -
J gene: TRBJ2-1
V gene: TRBV20-1

CDR3 protein: ASTATGQGQDTQY
clone size: -
J gene: TRBJ2-3
V gene: TRBV9

CDR3 protein: ASSLTGQRRTGELF
clone size: many
J gene: TRBJ2-2
V gene: TRBV27

CDR3 protein: SVSAGGPSDTQY
clone size: few
J gene: TRBJ2-3
V gene: TRBV29-1

CDR3 protein: ASSGTSGSNEQF
clone size: -
J gene: TRBJ2-1
V gene: TRBV11-2

CDR3 protein: ASSLELAGAGEQF
clone size: -
J gene: TRBJ2-1
V gene: TRBV5-1

CDR3 protein: SARGGDYGEQY
clone size: many
J gene: TRBJ2-7
V gene: TRBV20-1

CDR3 protein: ASSSGAGTSGSGEQF
clone size: -
J gene: TRBJ2-1
V gene: TRBV5-1

CDR3 protein: SAIRNNEQF
clone size: -
J gene: TRBJ2-1
V gene: TRBV20-1

CDR3 protein: ASSLGRQETQY
clone size: -
J gene: TRBJ2-5
V gene: TRBV11-2

CDR3 protein: ASSRVRLGNYEQY
clone size: few
J gene: TRBJ2-7
V gene: TRBV7-9

CDR3 protein: ASSQGPGALEQY
clone size: -
J gene: TRBJ2-7
V gene: TRBV3-1

CDR3 protein: ASSPPGLATPYEQY
clone size: many
J gene: TRBJ2-7
V gene: TRBV18

CDR3 protein: ASSGLTSNQPQH
clone size: few
J gene: TRBJ1-5
V gene: TRBV2

CDR3 protein: ASSFSRHGGYGYT
clone size: few
J gene: TRBJ1-2
V gene: TRBV7-9

CDR3 protein: SARQSSAEAF
clone size: -
J gene: TRBJ1-1
V gene: TRBV20-1

CDR3 protein: SARGQPTEAF
clone size: -
J gene: TRBJ1-1
V gene: TRBV20-1

CDR3 protein: SVRDGGNEKLF
clone size: -
J gene: TRBJ1-4
V gene: TRBV29-1

CDR3 protein: ASSPKQGLSNQPQH
clone size: -
J gene: TRBJ1-5
V gene: TRBV18

CDR3 protein: SAKRTATQETQY
clone size: -
J gene: TRBJ2-5
V gene: TRBV20-1

CDR3 protein: ASSVAARDIQY
clone size: -
J gene: TRBJ2-4
V gene: TRBV9

CDR3 protein: ASSSLAGGPYEQY
clone size: few
J gene: TRBJ2-7
V gene: TRBV11-2

CDR3 protein: ASSTTRDTGELF
clone size: -
J gene: TRBJ2-2
V gene: TRBV5-4

CDR3 protein: ASSPVPGARDEQY
clone size: -
J gene: TRBJ2-7
V gene: TRBV5-1

CDR3 protein: ASSDPSYNEQF
clone size: -
J gene: TRBJ2-1
V gene: TRBV2

CDR3 protein: SARPAGGPTDTQY
clone size: many
J gene: TRBJ2-3
V gene: TRBV20-1

CDR3 protein: ASSSRTGHTEAF
clone size: many
J gene: TRBJ1-1
V gene: TRBV11-2

CDR3 protein: ASSSGTSGIYEQY
clone size: few
J gene: TRBJ2-7
V gene: TRBV11-2

CDR3 protein: ATSDRTGPATEAF
clone size: -
J gene: TRBJ1-1
V gene: TRBV24-1

CDR3 protein: ASSGVGGNYEQY
clone size: -
J gene: TRBJ2-7
V gene: TRBV7-6

CDR3 protein: ASSKRGEYEQY
clone size: -
J gene: TRBJ2-7
V gene: TRBV21-1

CDR3 protein: ASREELAGGEQF
clone size: few
J gene: TRBJ2-1
V gene: TRBV6-4

CDR3 protein: ASSSGFRTGNEQY
clone size: few
J gene: TRBJ2-7
V gene: TRBV27

CDR3 protein: SARFREVAGMNTGELF
clone size: medium-sized
J gene: TRBJ2-2
V gene: TRBV20-1

CDR3 protein: ASSWGDTQY
clone size: -
J gene: TRBJ2-3
V gene: TRBV7-9

CDR3 protein: ASSSQRGLQETQY
clone size: many
J gene: TRBJ2-5
V gene: TRBV7-2

CDR3 protein: ASSFPGGQETQY
clone size: many
J gene: TRBJ2-5
V gene: TRBV12-3/TRBV12-4

CDR3 protein: ASSKEVGQNYGYT
clone size: many
J gene: TRBJ1-2
V gene: TRBV11-2

CDR3 protein: ASTLGLAGETQY
clone size: -
J gene: TRBJ2-5
V gene: TRBV3-1

CDR3 protein: ASGRQDYGYT
clone size: few
J gene: TRBJ1-2
V gene: TRBV6-1

CDR3 protein: SASGGTDTQY
clone size: medium-sized
J gene: TRBJ2-3
V gene: TRBV20-1

CDR3 protein: ASSTTKSGTQPQH
clone size: -
J gene: TRBJ1-5
V gene: TRBV28

CDR3 protein: SVSGAYSNQPQH
clone size: -
J gene: TRBJ1-5
V gene: TRBV29-1

CDR3 protein: ASSRKTGTEAYEQY
clone size: few
J gene: TRBJ2-7
V gene: TRBV5-1

CDR3 protein: ASSSGQVHEKLF
clone size: -
J gene: TRBJ1-4
V gene: TRBV5-1

CDR3 protein: ASSSGLRSYNEQF
clone size: -
J gene: TRBJ2-1
V gene: TRBV7-2